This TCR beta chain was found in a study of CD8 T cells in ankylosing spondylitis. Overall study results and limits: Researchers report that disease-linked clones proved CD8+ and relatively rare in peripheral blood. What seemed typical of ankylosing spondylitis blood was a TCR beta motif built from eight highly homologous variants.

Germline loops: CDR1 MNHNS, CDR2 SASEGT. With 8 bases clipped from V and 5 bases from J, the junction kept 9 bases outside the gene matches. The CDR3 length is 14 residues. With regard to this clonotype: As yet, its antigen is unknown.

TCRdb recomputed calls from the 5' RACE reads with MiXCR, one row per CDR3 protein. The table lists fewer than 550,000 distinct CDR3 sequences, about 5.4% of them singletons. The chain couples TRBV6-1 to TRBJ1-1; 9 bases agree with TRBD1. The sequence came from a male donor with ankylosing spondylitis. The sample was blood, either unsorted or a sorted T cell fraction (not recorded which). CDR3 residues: CASYDYRGLTEAFF. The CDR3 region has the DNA TGTGCCAGCTATGATTACAGGGGGCTGACTGAAGCTTTCTTT.